This is a list of T cell receptor beta chains from one sample in a study of shared clonotypes between healthy human individuals. Only in-frame clones appear in the TCRdb table, and some are missing; sequencing was by immunoSEQ multiplex PCR. The sample records 800,000 to 1,200,000 clones, about four fifths being singletons. The sequenced sample was memory CD4+ T cells from PBMCs. The origin of the receptors is a man between 18 and 29 years old in good health. Some clones in this sample may be carry-over from other donors' samples. Each CDR3 is given with its conserved first and last residue. D genes are given only for firm matches. The size of a clone is reported for some rows only, either as once, few or many, or as a class for expanded clones.

TRBV28	TRBJ2-1	-	-	TGTGCCAGCAGTGGACTATTCAATGAGCAGTTCTTC	CASSGLFNEQFF
TRBV19	TRBJ2-3	-	TRBD1	TGTGCCAGTAGTACCTACCGGGACAGCAGCACAGATACGCAGTATTTT	CASSTYRDSSTDTQYF
TRBV5-1	TRBJ2-7	-	-	TGCGCCAGCAGCTTGGGACAGATCTACGAGCAGTACTTC	CASSLGQIYEQYF
TRBV5-1	TRBJ1-2	-	-	TGCGCCAGCAGCCTAGACGACAGACCAACTAACTATGGCTACACCTTC	CASSLDDRPTNYGYTF
TRBV18	TRBJ1-5	-	TRBD1	TGTGCCAGCTCACCTCAATTCTCTGGGACAGGGGACACGTTCCAGCATTTT	CASSPQFSGTGDTFQHF
TRBV5-4	TRBJ2-5	-	-	TGTGCCAGCAGCTTGACCCCCAGGGGCCGAGAGACCCAGTACTTC	CASSLTPRGRETQYF
TRBV7-2	TRBJ1-3	once	TRBD1	TGTGCCAGCAGCTGGGTCAGGGGGCCTGGAAACACCATATATTTT	CASSWVRGPGNTIYF
TRBV19	TRBJ2-2	once	-	TGTGCCAGTAGTATTGGCGGGGCCACCGGGGAGCTGTTTTTT	CASSIGGATGELFF
TRBV29-1	TRBJ2-7	-	-	TGCAGCGGAGGAGAGGGCTCCTACGAGCAGTACTTC	CSGGEGSYEQYF
TRBV7-2	TRBJ2-6	-	-	TGTGCCAGCAGCTTAGGTTCAGAAACGGTCCTGACTTTC	CASSLGSETVLTF
TRBV20-1	TRBJ2-1	-	-	TGCAGTGCTATTGGAATAGAGCAGTTCTTC	CSAIGIEQFF
TRBV4-2	TRBJ2-1	-	TRBD2	TGTGCCAGCAGCCAAGGGAAAGGGACTATAGTTCGGGAGCAGTTCTTC	CASSQGKGTIVREQFF
TRBV19	TRBJ1-5	-	TRBD1	TGTGCCAGTAGCCAGGACAGGGGGTTTTGGCCCCAGCATTTT	CASSQDRGFWPQHF
TRBV28	TRBJ2-3	-	TRBD2	TGTGCCAGCAGTTCCAGGGGGGCTAGCGGGAGTTCCCCAGATACGCAGTATTTT	CASSSRGASGSSPDTQYF
TRBV5-1	TRBJ1-4	-	-	TGCGCCAGCAGCTTGGTAGCAGGGTTGGATGAAAAACTGTTTTTT	CASSLVAGLDEKLFF
TRBV9	TRBJ2-1	few	TRBD2	TGTGCCAGCAGCCTTAGCGGGATCCAAACCAATGAGCAGTTCTTC	CASSLSGIQTNEQFF
TRBV6-6	TRBJ2-5	-	-	TGTGCCAGCAGTTATTGGGGGGAGACCCAGTACTTC	CASSYWGETQYF
TRBV7-7	TRBJ2-1	few	-	TGTGCCAGCAGCTTCAGCCAGAGTTCTTACAATGAGCAGTTCTTC	CASSFSQSSYNEQFF
TRBV11-1	TRBJ2-1	-	TRBD1	TGTGCCAGCAGCTCAGTTGGGACAGGGGGCAATGAGCAGTTCTTC	CASSSVGTGGNEQFF
TRBV29-1	TRBJ2-4	once	-	TGCAGCGTCGTACCCTTCCAAAACATTCAGTACTTC	CSVVPFQNIQYF
TRBV5-1	TRBJ2-7	-	-	TGCGCCAGCGGAGCGAGGGGGGGGCCCTACGAGCAGTACTTC	CASGARGGPYEQYF
TRBV28	TRBJ2-3	-	TRBD1	TGTGCCAGCAGGGGGACAGGGCGGACAGATACGCAGTATTTT	CASRGTGRTDTQYF
TRBV18	TRBJ1-1	-	-	TGTGCCAGCTCACCACAATCGGCAGGCACTGAAGCTTTCTTT	CASSPQSAGTEAFF
TRBV4-2	TRBJ2-7	-	TRBD1	TGTGCCAGCACGAGGGACAGAGCAACCTACGAGCAGTACTTC	CASTRDRATYEQYF
TRBV7-2	TRBJ2-6	-	-	TGTGCCAGCAGCTTGGCGGGGGCCAACGTCCTGACTTTC	CASSLAGANVLTF
TRBV5-6	TRBJ1-6	-	-	TGTGCCAGCAGCTCCGGACAAAGTAGTTCACCCCTCCACTTT	CASSSGQSSSPLHF
TRBV9	TRBJ1-1	once	-	TGTGCCAGCAGCCCCGGTTGGGCGGTGAACACTGAAGCTTTCTTT	CASSPGWAVNTEAFF
TRBV7-8	TRBJ1-5	few	TRBD1	TGTGCCAGCACCTTGAATACAGGGGGGAATCAGCCCCAGCATTTT	CASTLNTGGNQPQHF
TRBV5-1	TRBJ2-6	-	TRBD2	TGCGCCAGCAGCCCCGAACTAGCGGGAGGCTCTGGGGCCAACGTCCTGACTTTC	CASSPELAGGSGANVLTF
TRBV6-5	TRBJ1-2	-	-	TGTGCCAGCAGGGCGCAAGGGGGTTATGGCTACACCTTC	CASRAQGGYGYTF
TRBV28	TRBJ2-7	-	-	TGTGCCAGCAGTTTGTCGCAACGAGAGCAGTACTTC	CASSLSQREQYF
TRBV28	TRBJ2-1	-	-	TGTGCCGCCCAGGACTGGACGGGTGAGCAGTTCTTC	CAAQDWTGEQFF
TRBV29-1	TRBJ2-2	-	TRBD1	TGCAGCGCCGCAGACAGGGGCACCGGGGAGCTGTTTTTT	CSAADRGTGELFF
TRBV7-3	TRBJ2-2	-	-	TGTGCCAGCAGCCCGACGGGGGACGGGGAGCTGTTTTTT	CASSPTGDGELFF
TRBV18	TRBJ2-1	-	-	TGTGCCAGCTCAGAGGTAGGAGCCTCCTACAATGAGCAGTTCTTC	CASSEVGASYNEQFF
TRBV28	TRBJ2-2	-	-	TGTGCCAGCACCCTTCGACAGGCTATCGGGGAGCTGTTTTTT	CASTLRQAIGELFF
TRBV9	TRBJ2-1	-	-	TGTGCCAGCAGCGTAGATGGACTTTTGTACAATGAGCAGTTCTTC	CASSVDGLLYNEQFF
TRBV11-2	TRBJ2-5	-	-	TGTGCCAGCAGCTATTCTCTTACAGGGTTAGGAGAGACCCAGTACTTC	CASSYSLTGLGETQYF
TRBV5-1	TRBJ2-2	-	-	TGCGCCAGCAGCGACCTTAGCGGGAACACCGGGGAGCTGTTTTTT	CASSDLSGNTGELFF
TRBV7-2	TRBJ2-7	-	TRBD2	TGTGCCAGCAGCTTAGCCCCACTAGCGGGAACGTCTAACGAGCAGTACTTC	CASSLAPLAGTSNEQYF
TRBV6-6	TRBJ2-3	-	TRBD2	TGTGCCAGCCTTAGCGGGGGCACAGATACGCAGTATTTT	CASLSGGTDTQYF
TRBV9	TRBJ2-5	-	TRBD2	TGTGCCAGCAGCGTGGGGTCTCGGGAGGGCCGTGAGACCCAGTACTTC	CASSVGSREGRETQYF
TRBV18	TRBJ1-5	-	-	TGTGCCAGCTCACCAGGACAGTCGGGCAATCAGCCCCAGCATTTT	CASSPGQSGNQPQHF
TRBV14	TRBJ2-7	-	-	TGTGCCAGCAGCCAAGTAAGGGCTACTGGCGAGCAGTACTTC	CASSQVRATGEQYF
TRBV7-9	TRBJ2-3	-	-	TGTGCCAGCAGCGCCGGGCTAGGGTCCGATACGCAGTATTTT	CASSAGLGSDTQYF
TRBV9	TRBJ2-2	-	-	TGTGCCAGCAGCGTAGCCGTGGGGAACACCGGGGAGCTGTTTTTT	CASSVAVGNTGELFF
TRBV2	TRBJ1-1	few	-	TGTGCCAGCGACGGTTCGCGGGCGAACACTGAAGCTTTCTTT	CASDGSRANTEAFF
TRBV27	TRBJ2-1	once	-	TGTGCCAGCACTCCAATGGGGTTTAAGGGATCCTACAATGAGCAGTTCTTC	CASTPMGFKGSYNEQFF
TRBV15	TRBJ1-4	-	-	TGTGCCACCAGCAGAGGAGGGGCCACGGACAATGAAAAACTGTTTTTT	CATSRGGATDNEKLFF
TRBV5-8	TRBJ2-7	-	-	TGTGCCAGCAAAACAGCGTTTGGAAGATACGAGCAGTACTTC	CASKTAFGRYEQYF
TRBV5-1	TRBJ2-4	few	TRBD1	TGCGCCAGCAGCCAACAGGGGGTAGTCCAAAACATTCAGTACTTC	CASSQQGVVQNIQYF
TRBV6-5	TRBJ2-1	-	TRBD2	TGTGCCAGCAGTTCTAGCGGGAGAGGGGAGCAGTTCTTC	CASSSSGRGEQFF
TRBV14	TRBJ1-4	-	-	TGTGCCAGCAGCCACCCCATGGGAAAGGGGGGAGAAAAACTGTTTTTT	CASSHPMGKGGEKLFF
TRBV7-6	TRBJ2-3	once	TRBD2	TGTGCCAGCAGCTTCGCGGGAGGGGAGGCAGATACGCAGTATTTT	CASSFAGGEADTQYF
TRBV5-1	TRBJ2-5	-	-	TGCGCCAGCAGCTTGGAGAGTAGTGGAGAGACCCAGTACTTC	CASSLESSGETQYF
TRBV5-5	TRBJ2-7	-	-	TGTGCCAGCAGCCCGGGGTTTACTGCCTACGAGCAGTACTTC	CASSPGFTAYEQYF
TRBV6-5	TRBJ2-1	-	-	TGTGCCAGCAGTTACCTCGCTGCCGGGGCGAAGGGGCAGTTCTTC	CASSYLAAGAKGQFF
TRBV25-1	TRBJ1-4	-	-	TGTGCCAGCAGTGAATATTTGGGGAATGAAAAACTGTTTTTT	CASSEYLGNEKLFF